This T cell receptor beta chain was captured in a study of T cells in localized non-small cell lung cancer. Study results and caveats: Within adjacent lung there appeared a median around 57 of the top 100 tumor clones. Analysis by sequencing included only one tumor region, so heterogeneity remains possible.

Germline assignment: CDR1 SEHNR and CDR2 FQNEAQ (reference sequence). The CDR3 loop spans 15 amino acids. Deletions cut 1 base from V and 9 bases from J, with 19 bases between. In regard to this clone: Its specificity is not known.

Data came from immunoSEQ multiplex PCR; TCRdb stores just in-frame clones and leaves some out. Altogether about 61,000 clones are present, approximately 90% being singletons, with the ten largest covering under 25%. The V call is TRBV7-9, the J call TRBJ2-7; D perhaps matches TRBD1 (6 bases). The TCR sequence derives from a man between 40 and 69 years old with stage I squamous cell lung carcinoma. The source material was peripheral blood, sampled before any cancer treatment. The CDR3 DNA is TGTGCCAGCAGCTTAGAAGGAGACAGGCAACAAGGGCAGTACTTC. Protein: CASSLEGDRQQGQYF.